The present T cell receptor beta chain was sequenced within a study of blood T cell repertoires in COVID-19. Study context: The analysed material was cDNA or gDNA that came from T cells, B-cell-depleted T cells, or PBMCs.

As handled by the study authors: Nucleated cell number was recorded as an estimate derived from reference gene primer amplification. The protocol was immunoSEQ multiplex PCR, while the TCRdb copy is restricted to in-frame clones and leaves out a portion. The V and J calls and the clone size are those of that table, but D and trimming were determined from the DNA. Of under 450,000 clones listed, roughly 80% are singletons. The CDR3 contains 11 residues. V lost 4 bases to trimming and J lost 3 bases, with 7 bases between them. Germline V gene sequence: CDR1 SQVTM, CDR2 ANQGSEA. The V gene is TRBV29-1, the J gene TRBJ2-7; D gene ambiguous. The sample was peripheral blood. This receptor was identified in a human donor with acute or convalescent COVID-19. The donor label of this sample is uncertain. In nucleotides, the CDR3 is TGCAGCGTTGGTGAGATCTACGAGCAGTACTTC. As protein: CSVGEIYEQYF.